This T cell receptor (beta chain) comes out of a study of T cells in Graves' hyperthyroidism and ophthalmopathy. Amplification yielded TCR beta CDR3 regions, with RNA transcripts as the source. Researchers ran a first-round RT-PCR on the TCR CDR3 using the HTBI primer set. TCRdb re-called the multiplex PCR reads through MiXCR, storing one row per CDR3 protein. The sample carries around 200,000 distinct CDR3 sequences, over 15% recorded once. This clonotype has at least ten counts. Uncontrolled infection, other autoimmune disease, pregnancy or lactation excluded patients. Each diagnosis drew on symptoms, thyroxine, TRAb, thyroid ultrasound and orbital computed tomography findings. The TCR was taken from a woman in her 50s with Graves' hyperthyroidism. Material: blood.

As DNA, the CDR3 is TGCAGCGTTCGTGGGACAGATTACAATGAGCAGTTCTTC. Its translation is CSVRGTDYNEQFF. The chain is built from TRBV29-1 and TRBJ2-1, with 7 bases lining up with TRBD1. The CDR3 loop spans 13 amino acids. Germline V CDR1 and CDR2: SQVTM, ANQGSEA. V lost 5 bases, J lost 4 bases, and 5 bases stayed unmatched.